Below, one TCR beta chain is given with its context. There is no known antigen for this receptor. No much larger clone is present one base from it, and per-base qualities are unavailable. These data belong to a study of OX40 agonist ivuxolimab in advanced cancers. About the full investigation: The costimulatory receptor OX40 (CD134) was targeted by ivuxolimab, a fully human IgG2 agonistic monoclonal antibody. Intravenous ivuxolimab was administered to patients every 2 weeks at six dose levels: 0.01, 0.1, 0.3, 1.5, 3 and 10 mg/kg. Of the roughly 52 dose-escalation patients, hepatocellular carcinoma was present in around 19, melanoma in about 15, renal cell carcinoma in 9 and head and neck cancer in 9. A male proportion of almost 85% and a mean age of roughly 55 years, ranging from roughly 23 to 85, were recorded for the dose-escalation cohort. Prior anti-PD-1, anti-PD-L1 or anti-CTLA-4 therapy was permitted, and checkpoint inhibitors had been received by about two fifths of dose-escalation patients. Three dose-escalation patients achieved partial responses, one with hepatocellular carcinoma and two with cutaneous melanoma. Peripheral TCRbeta sequencing aimed to test whether ivuxolimab altered TCR sequence diversity and caused clonal T-cell expansion. The paper covers the monotherapy dose-escalation part of the phase I ivuxolimab trial, which included N ≈ 52 patients. Summary of the overall study and its limitations: In the 0.1-3.0 mg/kg groups, partial responders had among the lowest normalized peripheral clonal expansion, particularly in CD8+ T cells. At doses of 0.1 to 3.0 mg/kg, clonal expansion of both CD4+ and CD8+ T cells in blood was seen between baseline and week 6. After ivuxolimab, more expanded clones were found on average in CD8+ T cells than in CD4+ T cells. Low levels of normalized T-cell clonal expansion were also seen in some nonresponding patients. The antigen specificity of the peripheral T cells that underwent clonal expansion was not determined.

CDR1 MNHEY and CDR2 SVGAGI were looked up in the germline V gene. Here V drops 5 bases and J drops 0 bases, and the junction holds 3 bases not matched to any gene. Its CDR3 holds 14 amino acids, cysteine through phenylalanine. Here the CDR3 DNA is all that survives: 42 bases in frame from base 1. Patients with autoimmune disease history or receiving systemic immunosuppression were excluded from the trial. In every dose cohort, peripheral blood was drawn for TCR sequencing at baseline, cycle 4 day 1, and cycle 7 day 1. Samples were obtained from an open-label, multicenter, first-in-human phase I dose-escalation trial of ivuxolimab. Adults with locally advanced or metastatic head and neck squamous cell, hepatocellular, melanoma or renal cell carcinoma were enrolled in the trial. CD4+ and CD8+ T cells were sorted separately from peripheral blood before TCR sequencing. Genomic DNA was isolated from the sorted cells so that the TCRbeta CDR3 region could be sequenced. The immunoSEQ Assay was used for sequencing of TCRbeta CDR3 regions. This is the immuneACCESS table as TCRdb keeps it, with only in-frame sequences that have V and J called. A part of the clones is gone; compared with another copy, unresolved V genes explain less than half, and the rest is unexplained. The table for this sample lists 77,000 or so clones; less than 95% of them were counted only once. Clones ranked in the top ten supply approximately 10% of the sample.

This receptor was taken from an adult with an advanced solid tumor such as melanoma, head and neck, liver or kidney cancer. Recombination joined TRBV6-5 with TRBJ1-1, and 7 junction bases match TRBD1. The material sequenced was CD4+ or CD8+ T cells sorted from blood, taken in a trial of the OX40 agonist ivuxolimab. The CDR3 protein: CASSTGVMNTEAFF. The DNA sequence follows: TGTGCCAGCAGTACAGGGGTAATGAACACTGAAGCTTTCTTT.